This entry is about one TCR beta chain. Its antigen has not been determined. The input lacks base qualities; no much larger clone sits a single base away. The CDR3 spans 12 residues, from the cysteine through the phenylalanine. Only the CDR3 DNA is retained, 36 bases long and in frame from the first base. CDR1 and CDR2 (ENHRY, SYGVKD) derive from the germline V gene. V is reduced by 8 bases and J by 5 bases, leaving a spacing of 10 bases between them. The collaborating institutions used their own protocols to collect whole blood in K2EDTA tubes. Collaborator samples were shipped for TCRbeta analysis as frozen whole blood, isolated PBMCs, or DNA extracted from either sample type. The immunoSEQ Assay, a bias-controlled multiplex PCR, was used to amplify TCRbeta CDR3 regions from genomic DNA. The paper's data handling went like this. Nucleated cell counts per sample were estimated from amplification of reference gene primers within the assay. Sequence reads were collapsed and filtered to measure the absolute abundance of every unique TCRbeta CDR3 rearrangement. For each sample, productive Simpson clonality was calculated by taking the square root of Simpson's diversity index across productive rearrangements. Here the immuneACCESS table is served through TCRdb, limited to in-frame sequences with V and J called. Missing clones are a known gap in these copies; in checked studies unresolved V genes cover under half, and the rest lacks a known reason. V and J calls and clone size are given by that table; D and trimming were obtained from the DNA. The sample includes 180,000 or so clones, with roughly 90% observed a single time. The ten largest account for 5.5% to 7.5% of the sample.

The data were obtained in a study of blood T cell repertoires in COVID-19 (TCRdb year 2020). For context, the study as a whole: Collaborator samples came from the United States, Italy and Spain and covered acute and convalescent phases of COVID-19. Nearly every sample came with metadata listing a de-identified subject ID, COVID-19 status, age in years and sex. The material from the prospective study consisted of cDNA or gDNA derived from T cells, B-cell-depleted T cells, or PBMCs. Where available, HLA class I and class II types were taken from metadata supplied by the sample provider and were not determined by assay-based typing. The repertoires were released in a freely available public database intended as a resource for research on the immune response to SARS-CoV-2. The samples were drawn from the first 160 participants of the ongoing ImmuneRACE study and from 950 to 1,500 subjects provided by 6 global collaborators. Subjects who had been exposed to COVID-19, were actively infected with it, or had recovered from it provided the deeply sampled blood TCRbeta repertoires that made up the dataset.

Paper-wide results and their limitations: The amount of clinical and demographic metadata varied by source and participant and was provided uncurated.

The chain joins TRBV10-3 to TRBJ1-5; perhaps TRBD1 is the D gene, with 5 bases matching. The receptor's source is a middle-aged man with acute or convalescent COVID-19. Sequencing used peripheral blood. The DNA sequence is TGTGCCATCGCAGAAGGGGATCAGCCCCAGCATTTT. Translated, this gives CAIAEGDQPQHF.